Each of the 28 T cell receptor beta chains below was sequenced from the same sample in a study of blood T cell repertoires in COVID-19. Clones were read by immunoSEQ multiplex PCR, and TCRdb kept only the in-frame ones, dropping some. The data contain hundreds of thousands of clones, 88% of them singletons. Sequenced sample: PBMCs or T cells enriched from blood (not recorded which). These receptors were taken from an older woman who had recovered from COVID-19.

The V call is TRBV10-3, the J call TRBJ1-5; 10 positions agree with TRBD1. The CDR3 consists of 15 residues. In germline, CDR1 is ENHRY, CDR2 SYGVKD. After removal of 6 bases from V and 4 bases from J, the junction contained 6 bases not matched to a gene. The CDR3 DNA sequence: TGTGCCATCAGCCCGACAGGGGGCCCGAATCAGCCCCAGCATTTT. This codes for CAISPTGGPNQPQHF.

The chain recombines TRBV7-2 with TRBJ2-2; 7 bases align to TRBD1. Germline CDR1 is SGHTA and CDR2 is FQGNSA. The ends lost 8 bases at V and 5 bases at J; junction bases unmatched: 5. The CDR3 covers 13 residues. The CDR3 DNA reads as TGTGCCAGCCGTGGACAGGCAACCGGGGAGCTGTTTTTT. It codes for CASRGQATGELFF.

The DNA for the CDR3 is TGTGCCAGCAGTGGATTACAGGCAACTAATGAAAAACTGTTTTTT. It specifies CASSGLQATNEKLFF. V and J are TRBV2 and TRBJ1-4; the D gene is possibly TRBD1 (5 bases). CDR3 size: 15 residues. Germline CDR1 is SNHLY and CDR2 is FYNNEI. V was clipped by 4 bases and J by 0 bases, with 9 bases between them.

This CDR3 is CASSADRGRSNTEAFF. In DNA, the CDR3 is TGTGCCAGCAGTGCGGATAGGGGCAGGTCGAACACTGAAGCTTTCTTT. V is TRBV2 and J is TRBJ1-1; D is perhaps TRBD1 (5 bases). The CDR3 is 16 residues long. Germline V gene lookup returns CDR1 SNHLY and CDR2 FYNNEI. Trimming left V 4 bases short and J 1 base short, with 16 bases between.

The V call is TRBV23-1, the J call TRBJ2-5, with D perhaps TRBD1 (5 bases). Being an ORF, TRBV23-1 has a function that is uncertain. The length of the CDR3 is 13 residues. V lost 4 bases and J lost 5, with 11 bases in between. CDR3 bases: TGCGCCAGCAGTCTTAGGGGTTGTGAGACCCAGTACTTC. Protein sequence: CASSLRGCETQYF.

This rearrangement joins TRBV15 to TRBJ2-2; 15 bases match TRBD2. Germline V lookup: CDR1 LNHNV, CDR2 YYDKDF (reference sequence). This CDR3 region has 22 residues. The ends lost 0 bases at V and 3 bases at J; junction bases unmatched: 14. The CDR3 DNA sequence: TGTGCCACCAGCAGAGATATTAATCCGGGACTAGCGGGGGGAAAAGACACCGGGGAGCTGTTTTTT. It specifies CATSRDINPGLAGGKDTGELFF.

This clone was recorded once. The chain employs TRBV6-5 and TRBJ2-5; no definite D call. Germline assignment: CDR1 MNHEY and CDR2 SVGAGI. This CDR3 spans 15 amino acids. The V end was cut by 0 bases, the J end by 2 bases, with 10 bases between. CDR3 bases: TGTGCCAGCAGTTACTCGAATTTCGGGCAAGAGACCCAGTACTTC. Translation: CASSYSNFGQETQYF.

The chain has TRBV13 and TRBJ2-1; 12 bases match TRBD1. The J segment lost 0 bases and the V segment lost 5 bases, leaving 17 bases of the junction unmatched. This CDR3 has 21 residues. The germline V gene has CDR1 PRHDT and CDR2 FYEKMQ (reference sequence). CDR3 coding DNA: TGTGCCAGCAGCCCGGGACAGGGGGCTAGCGGGGATCTAAGCTCCTACAATGAGCAGTTCTTC. Its translation is CASSPGQGASGDLSSYNEQFF.

In this sample, this clone turned up once. The chain carries TRBV5-1 and TRBJ1-4; D ambiguous. Trimming left V 5 bases short and J 4 bases short, with 3 bases between. The CDR3 loop spans 11 amino acids. CDR1 is SGHRS and CDR2 is YFSETQ in the germline V gene. The DNA of the CDR3 is TGCGCCAGCAGACTTAATGAAAAACTGTTTTTT. It encodes CASRLNEKLFF.

This chain joins TRBV27 and TRBJ1-2, with a weak D call TRBD1 (5 bases). This CDR3 has 14 residues. The germline V gene has CDR1 MNHEY and CDR2 SMNVEV (reference sequence). The ends were cut back, 2 bases at V and 4 bases at J, with 11 bases in the middle. Here the CDR3 reads CASSLKGPPYGYTF. CDR3 coding DNA: TGTGCCAGCAGTTTAAAGGGGCCGCCCTATGGCTACACCTTC.

The chain is built from TRBV3-1 (or the pseudogene TRBV3-2) and TRBJ1-4; D is perhaps TRBD1 (5 bases). Germline V gives CDR1 LGHDT, CDR2 YNNKEL (reference sequence). V lost 1 base and J lost 7, with 19 bases in between. The CDR3 is 17 residues long. The CDR3 bases are TGTGCCAGCAGCCAAGGCGCCTTGGGACTGCTAGGTGAAAAACTGTTTTTT. This gives the protein CASSQGALGLLGEKLFF.

The gene calls are TRBV6-5 and TRBJ1-4; no reliable D call. Trimming took off 8 bases at V and 2 bases at J, with 12 bases between the two ends. The germline CDR1 and CDR2 sequences are MNHEY and SVGAGI. The CDR3 spans 14 residues. DNA for the CDR3: TGTGCCAGCGGGCCGCGTGCCACTAATGAAAAACTGTTTTTT. Its translation: CASGPRATNEKLFF.

The gene calls are TRBV4-1 and TRBJ1-6; D is unclear. V was cut by 1 base and J by 4 bases, with 11 bases left in between. CDR3 size: 16 residues. Germline CDR1 is MGHRA and CDR2 is YSYEKL. CDR3 DNA sequence: TGCGCCAGCAGCCAAGCCGAGGGCTTTTATAATTCACCCCTCCACTTT. Protein product: CASSQAEGFYNSPLHF.

The chain has TRBV5-1 and TRBJ1-1; D ambiguous. Germline V gives CDR1 SGHRS, CDR2 YFSETQ. This CDR3 region has 15 residues. The V and J ends lost 0 bases and 0 bases respectively, with 9 bases between them. The CDR3 here is CASSLESGLNTEAFF. DNA for the CDR3: TGCGCCAGCAGCTTGGAATCGGGTTTGAACACTGAAGCTTTCTTT.

V usage is TRBV5-1 and J usage is TRBJ1-6; D ambiguous. This CDR3 spans 15 amino acids. CDR1 and CDR2 (germline): SGHRS, YFSETQ. Trimming left V 3 bases short and J 5 bases short, with 12 bases between. CDR3 sequence (DNA): TGCGCCAGCAGCTCCAACCTCGGGGATAATTCACCCCTCCACTTT. It codes for CASSSNLGDNSPLHF. Complete variable domain (other parts from reference TRBV5-1 and TRBJ1-6): KAGVTQTPRYLIKTRGQQVTLSCSPISGHRSVSWYQQTPGQGLQFLFEYFSETQRNKGNFPGRFSGRQFSNSRSEMNVSTLELGDSALYLCASSSNLGDNSPLHFGNGTRLTVT.

The chain has TRBV2 and TRBJ1-2; D not resolved. CDR1 SNHLY and CDR2 FYNNEI come from the germline V gene. Trimming shortened V by 8 bases and J by 5 bases, and 9 bases separated the two germline ends. The CDR3 has 11 amino acids. This CDR3 is CASRREYGYTF. Here the CDR3 DNA reads TGTGCCAGCCGAAGGGAGTATGGCTACACCTTC.

The chain employs TRBV5-4 and TRBJ2-2, with 10 bases fitting TRBD2. Germline CDR1 SGHNT, CDR2 YYREEE (reference sequence). This CDR3 region has 16 residues. V lost 2 bases to trimming and J lost 3 bases; unmatched junction nucleotides: 4. The CDR3 coding sequence is TGTGCCAGCAGCTTTTTAGCGGGGGGTCACACCGGGGAGCTGTTTTTT. Translating gives CASSFLAGGHTGELFF.

The rearrangement links TRBV30 to TRBJ2-7; 7 nucleotides agree with TRBD1. The V and J ends lost 1 base and 2 bases, in that order; junction bases with no gene match: 2. CDR3 length: 13 amino acids. Per germline, CDR1 GTSNPN and CDR2 SVGIG (reference sequence). Here the CDR3 reads CAWSGDSPYEQYV. CDR3 DNA: TGTGCCTGGAGTGGGGACAGTCCCTACGAGCAGTACGTC.

The chain combines TRBV6-6 with TRBJ2-7, with a tentative D call TRBD2 (7 bases). Trimming left V 8 bases short and J 2 bases short, with 16 bases between. The CDR3 totals 14 residues. Germline V gene lookup returns CDR1 MNHNY and CDR2 SVGAGI (reference sequence). The CDR3 protein is CASRAGDKTYEQYF. The CDR3, as DNA: TGTGCCAGCCGGGCGGGGGACAAAACCTACGAGCAGTACTTC.

V and J are TRBV5-4 and TRBJ2-7; 10 bases fit TRBD2. Losses at the gene ends were 4 bases for V and 2 bases for J; bases not matched to a gene: 9. The germline V gene has CDR1 SGHNT and CDR2 YYREEE (reference sequence). This CDR3 is 16 amino acids long. The CDR3, as DNA: TGTGCCAGCAGCACTTTAGCGGGGGGATTCCCCTACGAGCAGTACGTC. Its protein product is CASSTLAGGFPYEQYV.

This clone was recorded once. The chain has TRBV6-5 and TRBJ1-1; TRBD1 matches at 8 bases. The CDR3 spans 14 residues. Looked up from germline, CDR1 is MNHEY and CDR2 is SVGAGI. J was trimmed by 4 bases and V by 1 base; bases with no gene match: 2. As DNA, the CDR3 is TGTGCCAGCAGTTACTACAGGGGGGCCACTGAAGCTTTCTTT. This encodes CASSYYRGATEAFF.

The CDR3 DNA follows: TGCGCCAGCAGCCCACGACAGGGGCCGAGCTCTGGAAACACCATATATTTT. Translation gives CASSPRQGPSSGNTIYF. V is TRBV5-1 and J is TRBJ1-3; 8 bases line up with TRBD1. Germline V gives CDR1 SGHRS, CDR2 YFSETQ. With 4 bases clipped from V and 0 bases from J, the junction kept 9 bases outside the gene matches. This CDR3 has 17 residues.

V and J are TRBV5-4 and TRBJ2-2; D may be TRBD2 (5 bases). This CDR3 contains 14 residues. Trimming removed 3 bases from V and 4 bases from J, with 10 bases in between. The V gene's germline CDR1 is SGHNT and CDR2 YYREEE (reference sequence). CDR3 nucleotides: TGTGCCAGCAGCTCGGACTCACTCACCGGGGAGCTGTTTTTT. Translation gives CASSSDSLTGELFF.

As to this clone: Other nucleotide sequences from this sample produce the same CDR3. V usage is TRBV25-1 and J usage is TRBJ1-2; 8 bases are shared with TRBD1. Germline V lookup: CDR1 MGHDK, CDR2 SYGVNS. The trim removed 3 bases at V and 4 bases at J, leaving 1 base unmatched. The CDR3 has 13 amino acids. The CDR3 loop is CASSDGTGYGYTF. CDR3 DNA sequence: TGTGCCAGCAGTGACGGGACAGGCTATGGCTACACCTTC.

V usage is TRBV5-5 and J usage is TRBJ1-1; D call uncertain. The CDR3 is made up of 13 amino acids. Germline V gives CDR1 SGHKS, CDR2 YYEKEE (reference sequence). Trimming cost V 2 bases and J 0 bases, with 5 bases left between them. The chain's CDR3 is CASSFPMNTEAFF. The CDR3, as DNA: TGTGCCAGCAGCTTCCCTATGAACACTGAAGCTTTCTTT.

The chain recombines TRBV7-9 with TRBJ2-6; tentatively, D is TRBD2 (5 bases). The CDR3 totals 16 residues. V gave up 5 bases and J gave up 4 bases, with 15 bases separating them. Per germline, CDR1 SEHNR and CDR2 FQNEAQ (reference sequence). CDR3 loop: CASSGKEGEGANVLTF. The CDR3 DNA is TGTGCCAGCAGCGGAAAAGAGGGCGAGGGGGCCAACGTCCTGACTTTC.

The genes are TRBV5-1 and TRBJ1-1; D ambiguous. Trimming cost V 2 bases and J 5 bases, with 13 bases left between them. Looked up from germline, CDR1 is SGHRS and CDR2 is YFSETQ. This CDR3 comprises 14 residues. CDR3 residues: CASSLGNERTEAFF. In DNA form, the CDR3 reads TGCGCCAGCAGCTTAGGCAACGAGAGGACTGAAGCTTTCTTT.

The chain recombines TRBV5-6 with TRBJ1-3; 8 positions agree with TRBD1. The CDR3 has 15 residues. Germline loops: CDR1 SGHDT, CDR2 YYEEEE. V lost 0 bases, J lost 2 bases, and 1 base stayed unmatched. CDR3: CASSLGDRTGNTIYF. The CDR3 DNA is TGTGCCAGCAGCTTGGGGGACAGGACTGGAAACACCATATATTTT.